One and the same sample provided the 17 T cell receptor beta chains below, sequenced in a study of prognosis after radiotherapy for stage I lung cancer. Two rounds of multiplex PCR amplified TCR beta CDR3 from genomic DNA. Primers specific to each TRBV and TRBJ gene were used in first-round PCR. TCRdb processed the multiplex PCR reads anew with MiXCR; each CDR3 protein has one entry. The sample consists of just under 20,000 distinct CDR3 sequences, 26% of them appearing once. Sequences were derived from PBMCs, sampled before or after stereotactic body radiation therapy (not recorded which). The receptors here all came from a donor over 45 with non-small cell lung cancer.

The genes are TRBV6-2 or TRBV6-3 and TRBJ1-3, with D possibly TRBD1 on 6 matching bases. Germline assignment: CDR1 MNHEY and CDR2 SVGEGT. Deletions cut 5 bases from V and 4 bases from J, with 15 bases between. The CDR3 totals 15 residues. The CDR3 nucleotides are TGTGCCAGCAGTACAGACAGGAACTCAGGAAACACCATATATTTT. Protein product: CASSTDRNSGNTIYF.

This clonotype has ten or more counts. The gene calls are TRBV5-1 and TRBJ1-6; D is possibly TRBD1 (5 bases). The germline V gene encodes CDR1 SGHRS and CDR2 YFSETQ. The V end lost 3 bases, the J end lost 7 bases, and 11 bases lay between the germline ends. The CDR3 runs 14 residues. The CDR3 reads CASSYEGSNSPLHF. In nucleotides, the CDR3 is TGCGCCAGCAGCTATGAGGGGAGCAATTCACCCCTCCACTTT. The full variable domain, rest sourced from reference TRBV5-1 and TRBJ1-6, is KAGVTQTPRYLIKTRGQQVTLSCSPISGHRSVSWYQQTPGQGLQFLFEYFSETQRNKGNFPGRFSGRQFSNSRSEMNVSTLELGDSALYLCASSYEGSNSPLHFGNGTRLTVT.

This clonotype was counted at least ten times. The genes are TRBV10-3 and TRBJ2-5; D remains unclear. The CDR3 sequence is 11 residues long. Germline CDR1 is ENHRY and CDR2 is SYGVKD. The ends were cut back, 8 bases at V and 0 bases at J, with 4 bases in the middle. The CDR3 region is CAIGDQETQYF. In DNA, the CDR3 is TGTGCCATCGGGGACCAAGAGACCCAGTACTTC.

This clonotype came up many times. The chain uses TRBV6-2 or TRBV6-3 and TRBJ2-1, with TRBD2 matching 11 bases. From germline, CDR1 is MNHEY and CDR2 SVGEGT. The V segment lost 7 bases and the J segment 3 bases; nucleotides outside the gene matches: 2. The CDR3 is made up of 14 amino acids. The CDR3 loop is CASTGTSGYNEQFF. CDR3 nucleotides: TGTGCCAGCACTGGGACTAGCGGCTACAATGAGCAGTTCTTC.

Ten or more counts support this clonotype. The chain has TRBV24-1 and TRBJ2-2, with D possibly being TRBD1 or TRBD2 (5 bases each). V lost 2 bases, J lost 4 bases, and 10 bases lay in between. Germline CDR1 KGHDR, CDR2 SFDVKD. This CDR3 is 15 amino acids long. The chain's CDR3 is CATSDYRDGTGELFF. CDR3 DNA sequence: TGTGCCACCAGTGATTATAGGGACGGCACCGGGGAGCTGTTTTTT.

By share of the sample, this clonotype is medium-sized. The chain uses TRBV20-1 and TRBJ1-2; a weak D match, TRBD1 (6 bases). Germline lookup yields CDR1 DFQATT and CDR2 SNEGSKA (reference sequence). The V gene lost 0 bases and the J gene lost 4 bases, with 15 bases spanning the gap. The CDR3 consists of 15 residues. This CDR3 is CSARETGARSYGYTF. CDR3 bases: TGCAGTGCTAGAGAGACGGGGGCGCGATCCTATGGCTACACCTTC.

This clonotype was counted many times. The chain uses TRBV6-1 and TRBJ1-1; 9 nucleotides match TRBD1. The CDR3 spans 18 residues. Germline trimming cut 5 bases from V and 0 bases from J; bases unmatched to any gene: 13. CDR1 is MNHNS and CDR2 is SASEGT in the germline V gene. Written as DNA, the CDR3 is TGTGCCAGCAGTCAAACAGGGGGCGCGTCTTCGGTGAACACTGAAGCTTTCTTT. Encoded protein: CASSQTGGASSVNTEAFF.

There are many counts of this clonotype. The chain links TRBV6-1 to TRBJ1-4; D is uncertain. CDR1 is MNHNS, CDR2 SASEGT, per germline. Trimming removed 6 bases at V and 2 bases at J, with 10 bases between. CDR3 length: 14 amino acids. DNA for the CDR3: TGTGCCAGCAGGGAATGGGGTACTAATGAAAAACTGTTTTTT. Translating it yields CASREWGTNEKLFF.

This clonotype occurred many times. J is TRBJ2-1 and V is TRBV7-9; TRBD2 aligns across 11 bases. The V and J ends lost 5 bases and 9 bases, in that order; junction bases with no gene match: 15. CDR1 is SEHNR, CDR2 FQNEAQ, per germline (reference sequence). The CDR3 has 17 residues. The chain's CDR3 is CASSPRPPGTSGGEQFF. In nucleotides, the CDR3 is TGTGCCAGCAGCCCTAGACCCCCCGGGACTAGCGGAGGTGAGCAGTTCTTC.

A word on this clonotype: Just one base apart from a much larger clone, this may be a read error. The V and J genes are TRBV20-1 and TRBJ1-1, with D maybe TRBD1 (6 bases). CDR1 is DFQATT and CDR2 is SNEGSKA in the germline V gene (reference sequence). The V end was cut by 6 bases, the J end by 5 bases, with 13 bases between. The CDR3 has 12 amino acids. The CDR3, as DNA: TGCAGTGCCCGGGACAAGACGACTGAAGCTTTCTTT. Its translation is CSARDKTTEAFF.

At least ten counts were recorded for this clonotype. This chain uses TRBV7-9 with TRBJ2-1; 12 bases map to TRBD2. The germline V gene encodes CDR1 SEHNR and CDR2 FQNEAQ (reference sequence). This CDR3 spans 17 amino acids. Losses at the gene ends were 4 bases for V and 2 bases for J; bases not matched to a gene: 6. The CDR3 region has the DNA TGTGCCAGCAGCTCCCCGACTAGCGGGAGTCCCTACAATGAGCAGTTCTTC. It is translated as CASSSPTSGSPYNEQFF.

This clonotype was counted many times. V is TRBV5-1 and J is TRBJ1-1; D is unresolved. CDR3 length: 13 residues. The germline gives CDR1 SGHRS, CDR2 YFSETQ. Trimming removed 3 bases from V and 6 bases from J, with 12 bases in between. DNA for the CDR3: TGCGCCAGCAGCTCAGGCCGTTTCTCTGAAGCTTTCTTT. This codes for CASSSGRFSEAFF.

This clonotype was counted at least ten times. This chain connects TRBV20-1 to TRBJ2-1; 8 positions agree with TRBD1. Looked up from germline, CDR1 is DFQATT and CDR2 is SNEGSKA (reference sequence). J gave up 6 bases and V 3 bases, and 16 bases lay outside the gene matches. The CDR3 sequence is 17 residues long. This CDR3 is CSARAPIDRGRANEQFF. The CDR3 region has the DNA TGCAGTGCTAGGGCACCCATAGACAGGGGACGTGCCAATGAGCAGTTCTTC.

This clonotype was recorded many times. CDR3 sequence (DNA): TGTGCCAGTAGTATGCGGCTTACTATGAACACCGGGGAGCTGTTTTTT. As protein: CASSMRLTMNTGELFF. The chain has TRBV19 and TRBJ2-2; D gene uncertain. The V gene lost 3 bases and the J gene lost 1 base, with 12 bases spanning the gap. CDR1 LNHDA and CDR2 SQIVND come from the germline V gene (reference sequence). The CDR3 has 16 residues.

As regards this clonotype: A far larger clone differs by one base, so this is likely a read error. The chain is built from TRBV11-2 and TRBJ2-7, with D possibly matching TRBD2 (5 bases). The end of the DNA aligns better with TRBJ2-5, so the J call may be wrong. Per germline, CDR1 SGHAT and CDR2 FQNNGV. This CDR3 spans 15 amino acids. As DNA, the CDR3 is TGTGCCAGCAGCTTTAGCGTATTCATACAAGAGACCCAGTACTTC. Residues: CASSFSVFIQETQYF.

Note on this clonotype: A junction boundary mismatches the germline segment, possibly from a read error. V usage is TRBV12-3 or TRBV12-4 and J usage is TRBJ2-1; 11 bases map to TRBD2. The CDR3 length is 17 residues. CDR3 sequence reads: CSSSFSSGRRSGNEQFF. The CDR3 region has the DNA TGTTCCAGCAGCTTCTCTAGCGGGAGGCGTTCGGGAAATGAGCAGTTCTTC.

Turning to this clonotype: Mismatch with germline at one junction end may stem from a read error. The J gene is TRBJ2-5, the V gene TRBV6-2 or TRBV6-3; 9 bases line up with TRBD1. Germline V CDR1 and CDR2: MNHEY, SVGEGT. The CDR3 totals 20 residues. CDR3 residues: CASSGYRGPREGPLGETHYF. The CDR3 DNA reads TGTGCCAGCAGTGGGTACAGGGGGCCGCGAGAGGGGCCCCTGGGAGAGACCCATTACTTC.